The text below deals with one T cell receptor (beta chain). This record comes from a study of T-cell memory formation after mild COVID-19. TCRdb re-called the 5' RACE reads with MiXCR, one entry per CDR3 protein. The sample has nearly 350,000 distinct CDR3 sequences, 10% to 15% seen once. Trimming removed 3 bases from V and 7 bases from J, with 7 bases in between. The CDR3 totals 11 residues. Looked up from germline, CDR1 is SGHRS and CDR2 is YFSETQ. V is TRBV5-1 and J is TRBJ1-1; D is unresolved. The source material was PBMCs or a T cell subset sorted from them (not recorded which). The receptor was derived from a man between 18 and 29 years old who had mild COVID-19 (a few samples of this study predate the infection). Cell type and time point are not known. CDR3 in DNA: TGCGCCAGCAGCTACGCCGGTGAAGCTTTCTTT. Its translation: CASSYAGEAFF. The full variable domain, with the rest looked up from reference TRBV5-1 and TRBJ1-1, is KAGVTQTPRYLIKTRGQQVTLSCSPISGHRSVSWYQQTPGQGLQFLFEYFSETQRNKGNFPGRFSGRQFSNSRSEMNVSTLELGDSALYLCASSYAGEAFFGQGTRLTVV.